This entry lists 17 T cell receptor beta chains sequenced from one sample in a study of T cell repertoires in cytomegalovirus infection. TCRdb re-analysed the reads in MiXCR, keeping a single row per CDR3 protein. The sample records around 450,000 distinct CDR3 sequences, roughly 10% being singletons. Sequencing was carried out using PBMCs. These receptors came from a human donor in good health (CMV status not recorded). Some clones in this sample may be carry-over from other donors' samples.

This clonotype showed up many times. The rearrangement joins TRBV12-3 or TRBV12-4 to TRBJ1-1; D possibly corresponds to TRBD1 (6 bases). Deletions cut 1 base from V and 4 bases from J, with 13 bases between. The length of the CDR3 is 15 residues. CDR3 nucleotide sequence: TGTGCCAGCAGTTTAGACAGGGCAGGAGTCACTGAAGCTTTCTTT. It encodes CASSLDRAGVTEAFF.

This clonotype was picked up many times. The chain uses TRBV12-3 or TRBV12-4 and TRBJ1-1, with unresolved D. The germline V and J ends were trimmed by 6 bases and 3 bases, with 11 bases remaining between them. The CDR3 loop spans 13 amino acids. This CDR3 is CASSPLRDTEAFF. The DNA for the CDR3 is TGTGCCAGCAGCCCCCTACGAGACACTGAAGCTTTCTTT.

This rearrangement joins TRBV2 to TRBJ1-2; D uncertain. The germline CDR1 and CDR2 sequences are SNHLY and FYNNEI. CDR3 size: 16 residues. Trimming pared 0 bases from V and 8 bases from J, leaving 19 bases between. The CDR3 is CASSEALGRLVWGYTF. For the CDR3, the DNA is TGTGCCAGCAGTGAAGCGCTTGGCCGGCTTGTTTGGGGCTACACCTTC.

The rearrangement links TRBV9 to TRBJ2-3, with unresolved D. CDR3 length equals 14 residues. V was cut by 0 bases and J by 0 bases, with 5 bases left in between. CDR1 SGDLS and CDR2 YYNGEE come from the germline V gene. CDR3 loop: CASSVEASTDTQYF. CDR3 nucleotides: TGTGCCAGCAGCGTAGAGGCTAGCACAGATACGCAGTATTTT. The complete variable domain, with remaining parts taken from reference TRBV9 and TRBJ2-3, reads DSGVTQTPKHLITATGQRVTLRCSPRSGDLSVYWYQQSLDQGLQFLIQYYNGEERAKGNILERFSAQQFPDLHSELNLSSLELGDSALYFCASSVEASTDTQYFGPGTRLTVL.

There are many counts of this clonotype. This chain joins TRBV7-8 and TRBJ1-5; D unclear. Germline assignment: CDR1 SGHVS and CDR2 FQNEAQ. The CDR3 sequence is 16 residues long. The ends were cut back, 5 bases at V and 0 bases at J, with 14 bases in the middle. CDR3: CASSPLPQGSNQPQHF. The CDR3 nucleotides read TGTGCCAGCAGCCCCCTCCCCCAAGGTAGCAATCAGCCCCAGCATTTT.

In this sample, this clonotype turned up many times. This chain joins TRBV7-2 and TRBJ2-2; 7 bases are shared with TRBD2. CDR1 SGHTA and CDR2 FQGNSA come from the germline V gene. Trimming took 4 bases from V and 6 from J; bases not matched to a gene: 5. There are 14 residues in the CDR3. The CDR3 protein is CASSYLREPGELFF. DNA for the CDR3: TGTGCCAGCAGCTACTTGCGGGAGCCCGGGGAGCTGTTTTTT.

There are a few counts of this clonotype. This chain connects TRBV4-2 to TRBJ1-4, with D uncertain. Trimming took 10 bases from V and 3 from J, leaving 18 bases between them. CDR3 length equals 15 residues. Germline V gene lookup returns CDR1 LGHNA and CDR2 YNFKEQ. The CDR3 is CATSRRGQANEKLFF. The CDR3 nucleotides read TGTGCCACCTCACGGAGAGGGCAAGCTAATGAAAAACTGTTTTTT.

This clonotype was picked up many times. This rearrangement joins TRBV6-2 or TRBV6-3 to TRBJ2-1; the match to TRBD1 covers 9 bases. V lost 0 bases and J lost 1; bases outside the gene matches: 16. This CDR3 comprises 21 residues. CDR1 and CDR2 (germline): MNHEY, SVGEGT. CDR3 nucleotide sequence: TGTGCCAGCAGTTACTCGGATCCCAGGACAGGGGAAAAATCGTCCTACAATGAGCAGTTCTTC. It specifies CASSYSDPRTGEKSSYNEQFF.

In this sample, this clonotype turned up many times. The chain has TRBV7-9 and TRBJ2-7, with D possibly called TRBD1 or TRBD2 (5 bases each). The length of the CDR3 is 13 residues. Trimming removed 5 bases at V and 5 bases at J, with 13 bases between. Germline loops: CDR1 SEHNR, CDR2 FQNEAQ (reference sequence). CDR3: CASSPEGPHEQYF. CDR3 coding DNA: TGTGCCAGCAGCCCTGAGGGGCCCCACGAGCAGTACTTC.

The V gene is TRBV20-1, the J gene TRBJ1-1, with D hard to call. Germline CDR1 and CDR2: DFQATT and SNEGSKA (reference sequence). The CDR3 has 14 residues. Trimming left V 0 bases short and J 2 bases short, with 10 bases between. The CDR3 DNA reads TGCAGTGCTAGAGACCGGGTCCTTAACACTGAAGCTTTCTTT. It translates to CSARDRVLNTEAFF.

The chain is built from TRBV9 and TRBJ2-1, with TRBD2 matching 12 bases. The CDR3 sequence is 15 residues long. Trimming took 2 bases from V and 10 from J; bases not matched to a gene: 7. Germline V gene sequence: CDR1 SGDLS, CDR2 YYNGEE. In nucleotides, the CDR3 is TGTGCCAGCAGCGTGAGACTAGCGGGAGTGAGGGAGCAGTTCTTC. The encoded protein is CASSVRLAGVREQFF.

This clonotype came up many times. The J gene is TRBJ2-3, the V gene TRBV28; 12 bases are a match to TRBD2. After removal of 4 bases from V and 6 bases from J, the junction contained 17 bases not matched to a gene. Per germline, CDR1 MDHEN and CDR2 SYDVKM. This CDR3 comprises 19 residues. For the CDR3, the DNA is TGTGCCAGCAGTTCACCCGAGACTAGCGGGAGAGGCATACCGGATACGCAGTATTTT. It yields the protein CASSSPETSGRGIPDTQYF.

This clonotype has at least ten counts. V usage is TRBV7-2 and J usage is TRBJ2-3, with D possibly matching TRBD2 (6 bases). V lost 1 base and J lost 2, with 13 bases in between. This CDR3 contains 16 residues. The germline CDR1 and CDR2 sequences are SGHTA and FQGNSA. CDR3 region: CASSLVSGGVTDTQYF. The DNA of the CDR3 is TGTGCCAGCAGCTTAGTGTCGGGCGGGGTCACAGATACGCAGTATTTT.

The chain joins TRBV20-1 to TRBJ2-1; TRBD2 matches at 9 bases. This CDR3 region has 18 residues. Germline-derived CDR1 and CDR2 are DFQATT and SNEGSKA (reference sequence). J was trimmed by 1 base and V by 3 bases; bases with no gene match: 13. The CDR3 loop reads CSARRGAGGLSSYNEQFF. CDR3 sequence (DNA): TGCAGTGCTAGGAGGGGAGCGGGAGGCCTTAGTTCCTACAATGAGCAGTTCTTC.

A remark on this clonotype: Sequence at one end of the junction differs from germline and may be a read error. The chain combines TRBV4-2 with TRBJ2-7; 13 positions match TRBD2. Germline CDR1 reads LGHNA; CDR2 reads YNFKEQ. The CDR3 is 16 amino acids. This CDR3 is CASSRTSGRRSYEKYF. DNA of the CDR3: TGTGCCAGCAGCCGGACTAGCGGGAGAAGGAGTTACGAGAAGTACTTC.

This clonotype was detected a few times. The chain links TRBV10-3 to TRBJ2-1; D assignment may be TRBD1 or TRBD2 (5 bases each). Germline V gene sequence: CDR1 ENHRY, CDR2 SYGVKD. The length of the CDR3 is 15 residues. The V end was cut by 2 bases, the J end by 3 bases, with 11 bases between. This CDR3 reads CAISEEGTFYNEQFF. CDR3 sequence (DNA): TGTGCCATCAGTGAGGAGGGGACCTTCTACAATGAGCAGTTCTTC.

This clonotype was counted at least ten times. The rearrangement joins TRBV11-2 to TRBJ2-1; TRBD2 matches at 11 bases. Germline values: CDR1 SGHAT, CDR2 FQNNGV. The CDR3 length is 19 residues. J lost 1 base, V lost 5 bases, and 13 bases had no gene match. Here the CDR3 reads CASSLESSGRAWSYNEQFF. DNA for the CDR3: TGTGCCAGCAGCCTGGAGAGTAGCGGGAGGGCGTGGTCCTACAATGAGCAGTTCTTC.